A selection of T cell receptor beta chains follows, all from one sample in a study of early T cells in non-severe SARS-CoV-2 infection. TCRdb analysed the 5' RACE reads with MiXCR anew, one entry per CDR3 protein. The sample holds roughly 34,000 distinct CDR3 sequences, roughly 6% seen once. The sequenced sample consisted of whole blood. These receptors were taken from an adult who was a healthcare worker with PCR-confirmed SARS-CoV-2 infection or an uninfected control (not recorded which). CDR3s include the opening cysteine and the closing phenylalanine or tryptophan. The D gene is left open where the match is weak. For some rows the clone size is stated as once, few or many, or as a class when expanded; others skip it.

TRBD2	TRBV3-1	TRBJ2-3	16	many	TGTGCCAGCAGCCAAATAGCGGGGGTTTCCACAGATACGCAGTATTTT	CASSQIAGVSTDTQYF
NA	TRBV30	TRBJ1-1	14	many	TGTGCCTGGGGGGGCAGTGGACTGAACACTGAAGCTTTCTTT	CAWGGSGLNTEAFF
NA	TRBV29-1	TRBJ1-2	12	NA	TGCAGCGTTGGGGCAGACAACTATGGCTACACCTTC	CSVGADNYGYTF
NA	TRBV7-8	TRBJ1-1	16	many	TGTGCCAGCAGCTTAGTAGGGACGGTAATGAACACTGAAGCTTTCTTT	CASSLVGTVMNTEAFF
TRBD1	TRBV6-6	TRBJ1-6	13	many	TGTGCCAGCAGTCCGGGACAGGGTTTACCCCTCCACTTT	CASSPGQGLPLHF
TRBD1	TRBV29-1	TRBJ2-2	13	many	TGCAGCGTTGAGGGGACAGACACCGGGGAGCTGTTTTTT	CSVEGTDTGELFF
NA	TRBV10-3	TRBJ1-4	13	many	TGTGCCATCAGGCAGGGATATAATGAAAAACTGTTTTTT	CAIRQGYNEKLFF
NA	TRBV29-1	TRBJ1-3	16	many	TGCAGCGTTGAAGATCGGGGGGGGAGCTCTGGAAACACCATATATTTT	CSVEDRGGSSGNTIYF
TRBD2	TRBV7-2	TRBJ2-3	15	few	TGTGCCAGCAGCTTACCTCCTGGGGGGGCAGATACGCAGTATTTT	CASSLPPGGADTQYF
NA	TRBV14	TRBJ1-4	12	many	TGTGCCAGCAGATACAGGGACGAAAAACTGTTTTTT	CASRYRDEKLFF
TRBD2	TRBV28	TRBJ2-3	16	many	TGTGCCAGCAGGCCATCGGGACTAGCGGGTAAAGATACGCAGTATTTT	CASRPSGLAGKDTQYF
NA	TRBV29-1	TRBJ1-1	11	many	TGCAGCGTTCCGCTGAACACTGAAGCTTTCTTT	CSVPLNTEAFF
NA	TRBV7-6	TRBJ1-6	14	many	TGTGCCAGCAGCTTAGGTCCAGGAGCGATCACCCTCCACTTT	CASSLGPGAITLHF
NA	TRBV20-1	TRBJ1-6	13	many	TGCAGTGCATCGGGGCCTCTGAATTCACCCCTCCACTTT	CSASGPLNSPLHF
TRBD1	TRBV18	TRBJ1-2	15	many	TGTGCCAGCTCACCACAACAGGGGGCGGACTATGGCTACACCTTC	CASSPQQGADYGYTF
TRBD1	TRBV11-2	TRBJ1-4	14	many	TGTGCCAGCAGCTTAGCCGCAGGGGGCGGAAAACTGTTTTTT	CASSLAAGGGKLFF
TRBD1	TRBV4-3	TRBJ1-2	14	many	TGCGCCAGCAGCCGGGACAGGGGGCCTTATGGCTACACCTTC	CASSRDRGPYGYTF
NA	TRBV5-4	TRBJ2-5	14	NA	TGTGCCAGCAGCTTAAGATCAGCCCAAGAGACCCAGTACTTC	CASSLRSAQETQYF
NA	TRBV12-3/TRBV12-4	TRBJ1-2	13	many	TGTGCCAGCAGCAGAGGGGGGGTCTCTGGCTACACCTTC	CASSRGGVSGYTF
NA	TRBV4-1	TRBJ2-2	15	NA	TGCACCAGCAGCCAAGAAGGCAGAGGAACCGGAGAGCTGTTTTTT	CTSSQEGRGTGELFF
NA	TRBV21-1	TRBJ1-1	16	many	TGTGCCAGCAGAAAGCTTGGGGCAGGGAAAGGCACTGAAGCTTTCTTT	CASRKLGAGKGTEAFF
TRBD2	TRBV6-2/TRBV6-3	TRBJ2-3	16	NA	TGTGCCAGCAGTCCTGGGACTATCCTCCAGACAGATACGCAGTATTTT	CASSPGTILQTDTQYF
TRBD1	TRBV4-3	TRBJ2-2	15	many	TGCGCCAGCAGCCAGGGGGACAGGCAGGACGGGGAGCTGTTTTTT	CASSQGDRQDGELFF
NA	TRBV7-8	TRBJ2-7	14	many	TGTGCCAGCAGCTTTACATTACCAACTAACGAGCAGTACTTC	CASSFTLPTNEQYF
NA	TRBV20-1	TRBJ2-3	17	many	TGCAGTGCTAGAGATCCTACCCGGGGGCGAGGGACAGATACGCAGTATTTT	CSARDPTRGRGTDTQYF
NA	TRBV29-1	TRBJ2-7	15	NA	TGCAGCGTTGAAGCTGGGTGGGGCTCTTCCTACGAGCAGTACTTC	CSVEAGWGSSYEQYF
NA	TRBV7-9	TRBJ2-3	15	many	TGTGCCAGCAGCAAGGGAGGGGGCGGCACAGATACGCAGTATTTT	CASSKGGGGTDTQYF
NA	TRBV2	TRBJ2-1	16	many	TGTGCCAGCAGAACCAGTGCCGCTTCTTCCTACAATGAGCAGTTCTTC	CASRTSAASSYNEQFF
NA	TRBV20-1	TRBJ1-1	13	many	TGCAGTGCTCCCCGGATGCTGCCGACTGAAGTTTTCTTT	CSAPRMLPTEVFF
NA	TRBV9	TRBJ2-1	15	many	TGTGCCAGCAGCGTAGTGGGGAACCCTGACAATGAGCAGTTCTTC	CASSVVGNPDNEQFF
NA	TRBV29-1	TRBJ2-3	11	many	TGCAGCGTTCTAGTCGGAGATACGCAGTATTTT	CSVLVGDTQYF
NA	TRBV7-3	TRBJ1-5	13	few	TGTGCCAGCAGCGGGGGAGTAGGGCAGCCCCAGCATTTT	CASSGGVGQPQHF
TRBD1	TRBV4-3	TRBJ2-1	14	NA	TGCGCCAGCAGCCCTCCGGACAGGGCCAATGAGCAGTTCTTC	CASSPPDRANEQFF
NA	TRBV5-1	TRBJ2-5	13	many	TGCGCCAGCAGCTTAGACCTACGAGAGACCCAGTACTTC	CASSLDLRETQYF
NA	TRBV12-3/TRBV12-4	TRBJ1-1	14	many	TGTGCCAGCAGTTTAGGGGATCCAAACACTGAAGCTTTCTTT	CASSLGDPNTEAFF
NA	TRBV7-2	TRBJ1-2	14	many	TGTGCCAGCAGCTTAGGGAAGGCGGACTATGGCTACACCTTC	CASSLGKADYGYTF
TRBD2	TRBV7-3	TRBJ2-1	15	many	TGTGCCAGCAGCTCCCCGGGGGGGCCTTACAATGAGCAGTTCTTC	CASSSPGGPYNEQFF
NA	TRBV5-4	TRBJ1-2	11	few	TGTGCCAGCAGCTACAACTATGGCTACACCTTC	CASSYNYGYTF
NA	TRBV12-3/TRBV12-4	TRBJ2-7	16	many	TGTGCCAGCAGTTTAAATTTAGTAGCAGGGTCCCACGAGCAGTACTTC	CASSLNLVAGSHEQYF
TRBD1	TRBV20-1	TRBJ2-7	12	NA	TGCAGTGCTAGAGGGACAGGCTACGAGCAGTACTTC	CSARGTGYEQYF
TRBD1	TRBV5-6	TRBJ2-7	12	many	TGTGCCAGCAGCCACGGGACAGACGAGCAGTACTTC	CASSHGTDEQYF
TRBD1	TRBV9	TRBJ1-1	14	many	TGTGCCAGCGGGGGACAGTACATGAACACTGAAGCTTTCTTT	CASGGQYMNTEAFF
TRBD2	TRBV7-2	TRBJ2-3	15	NA	TGTGCCAGCAGCCCCGGGACTAGCGTCACAGATACGCAGTATTTT	CASSPGTSVTDTQYF
TRBD1	TRBV9	TRBJ1-1	14	NA	TGTGCCAGCAGCCCCGACAGGGAGAACACTGAAGCTTTCTTT	CASSPDRENTEAFF
NA	TRBV6-2/TRBV6-3	TRBJ2-7	13	many	TGTGCCAGCAGTCCCGGGGAAGCCCGCGAGCAGTACTTC	CASSPGEAREQYF
NA	TRBV5-4	TRBJ2-3	13	many	TGTGCCAGCAGGCGGTCGGGCACAGATACGCAGTATTTT	CASRRSGTDTQYF
TRBD2	TRBV9	TRBJ2-7	15	many	TGTGCCAGCAGCCCGCAGGGACTAGCGTTGTACGAGCAGTACTTC	CASSPQGLALYEQYF
NA	TRBV5-1	TRBJ2-1	14	few	TGCGCCAGCAGCTTGAGTATGGGATACAATGAGCAGTTCTTC	CASSLSMGYNEQFF
NA	TRBV30	TRBJ2-3	14	many	TGTGCCTGGAGTAGACTAGGGAACACAGATACGCAGTATTTT	CAWSRLGNTDTQYF
TRBD2	TRBV18	TRBJ2-7	14	many	TGTGCCAGCTCCGTAGCGGGGGGGCCCTACGAGCAGTACTTC	CASSVAGGPYEQYF
NA	TRBV5-8	TRBJ1-1	12	many	TGTGCCAGCAGCTTGGGGGTTGCTGAAGCTTTCTTT	CASSLGVAEAFF
NA	TRBV12-3/TRBV12-4	TRBJ2-7	16	many	TGTGCCAGCAGTTTATGGGGGACGCATGCCTCCTACGAGCAGTACTTC	CASSLWGTHASYEQYF
TRBD2	TRBV11-2	TRBJ2-1	16	many	TGTGCCAGCAGCTTAGGCCGTGGCGGGGGGAACAATGAGCAGTTCTTC	CASSLGRGGGNNEQFF
NA	TRBV12-3/TRBV12-4	TRBJ2-7	13	many	TGTGCCAGCAGGCGACAGGACGAATACGAGCAGTACTTC	CASRRQDEYEQYF
TRBD1	TRBV28	TRBJ1-4	13	few	TGTGCCAGCAGCCGGGACAGAAACGAAAAACTGTTTTTT	CASSRDRNEKLFF